This T cell receptor (beta chain) was profiled in a study of Graves' ophthalmopathy and Graves' hyperthyroidism. Study-level results: Using a 13-signature model, the authors split ophthalmopathy from stable hyperthyroidism, with around 85% sensitivity and 70% to 83% specificity.

RNA served as the template for amplifying TCR beta CDR3 regions. HTBI primers were used in a first-round RT-PCR, which preceded a second-round multiplex PCR. TCRdb recomputed calls from the multiplex PCR reads with MiXCR, one row per CDR3 protein. The sample lists more than 1,000,000 distinct CDR3 sequences, approximately 35% occurring once. This clonotype was detected ten times or more. The target antigen is unknown. Germline V gene sequence: CDR1 SEHNR, CDR2 FQNEAQ (reference sequence). Trimming left V 4 bases short and J 2 bases short, with 11 bases between. The CDR3 extends over 14 amino acids. Orbital computed tomography and thyroid ultrasound, along with TRAb, serum thyroxine and clinical symptoms, underpinned diagnosis.

The receptor's source is an adult man with Graves' hyperthyroidism. The sequenced sample consisted of peripheral blood or thyroid tissue (not recorded which). This sequence joins TRBV7-9 and TRBJ1-2; D unclear. In nucleotides, the CDR3 is TGTGCCAGCAGCTCTGTACAGAGGAACTATGGCTACACCTTC. Translation gives CASSSVQRNYGYTF.